These T cell receptor beta chains were read from a single sample in a study of control samples from healthy donors and cancer patients. Clones were read by immunoSEQ multiplex PCR, and TCRdb kept only the in-frame ones, dropping some. The sample yields around 90,000 clones, roughly nine tenths seen once. The material sequenced was blood. All receptors come from a man aged 25 to 40 in good health. The CDR3 runs from the conserved cysteine through the conserved F or W. D genes are given only for firm matches. Size is omitted from some rows. Given values are once, few, many or a class for expanded clones.

clone_size: .; d_call: .; v_call: TRBV13; j_call: TRBJ2-6; cdr3_aa: CASSPDPGANVLTF; cdr3_nt: TGTGCCAGCAGCCCCGACCCCGGGGCCAACGTCCTGACTTTC
clone_size: .; d_call: .; v_call: TRBV7-9; j_call: TRBJ1-2; cdr3_aa: CASSLEASHGYTF; cdr3_nt: TGTGCCAGCAGCTTAGAGGCCAGCCATGGCTACACCTTC
clone_size: few; d_call: .; v_call: TRBV10-1; j_call: TRBJ1-1; cdr3_aa: CASTAGTLMNTEAFF; cdr3_nt: TGCGCCAGCACCGCGGGGACTCTCATGAACACTGAAGCTTTCTTT
clone_size: .; d_call: .; v_call: TRBV21-1; j_call: TRBJ1-3; cdr3_aa: CASTTTWDNRSGNTIYF; cdr3_nt: TGTGCCAGCACAACGACGTGGGACAACCGCTCTGGAAACACCATATATTTT
clone_size: .; d_call: .; v_call: TRBV15; j_call: TRBJ2-7; cdr3_aa: CATSRDISGSYEQYF; cdr3_nt: TGTGCCACCAGCAGAGATATCTCCGGTAGCTACGAGCAGTACTTC
clone_size: .; d_call: .; v_call: TRBV12-3/TRBV12-4; j_call: TRBJ2-5; cdr3_aa: CASRREQETQYF; cdr3_nt: TGTGCCAGCAGGAGGGAACAAGAGACCCAGTACTTC
clone_size: .; d_call: .; v_call: TRBV5-4; j_call: TRBJ1-4; cdr3_aa: CASSSGQKGTNEKLFF; cdr3_nt: TGTGCCAGCAGCTCCGGACAGAAGGGAACTAATGAAAAACTGTTTTTT
clone_size: few; d_call: TRBD2; v_call: TRBV5-6; j_call: TRBJ2-5; cdr3_aa: CASSFGTNQETQYF; cdr3_nt: TGTGCCAGCAGCTTTGGGACTAATCAAGAGACCCAGTACTTC
clone_size: once; d_call: .; v_call: TRBV11-2; j_call: TRBJ2-2; cdr3_aa: CASSSRTDTGTGELFF; cdr3_nt: TGTGCCAGCAGCTCCCGGACCGACACGGGCACCGGGGAGCTGTTTTTT
clone_size: .; d_call: TRBD1; v_call: TRBV7-9; j_call: TRBJ2-5; cdr3_aa: CASRPTGGQETQYF; cdr3_nt: TGTGCCAGCAGACCCACAGGGGGACAAGAGACCCAGTACTTC
clone_size: .; d_call: TRBD1; v_call: TRBV29-1; j_call: TRBJ1-4; cdr3_aa: CSVGTGTNEKLFF; cdr3_nt: TGCAGCGTTGGGACAGGAACTAATGAAAAACTGTTTTTT
clone_size: .; d_call: TRBD1; v_call: TRBV15; j_call: TRBJ1-1; cdr3_aa: CATKDRVNTEAFF; cdr3_nt: TGTGCCACTAAAGACAGGGTGAACACTGAAGCTTTCTTT
clone_size: once; d_call: .; v_call: TRBV3-1/TRBV3-2; j_call: TRBJ1-1; cdr3_aa: CASSQRENTEAFF; cdr3_nt: TGTGCCAGCAGCCAGAGAGAGAACACTGAAGCTTTCTTT
clone_size: .; d_call: .; v_call: TRBV5-4; j_call: TRBJ1-1; cdr3_aa: CASSQDSLNTEAFF; cdr3_nt: TGTGCCAGCAGCCAGGACAGTTTGAACACTGAAGCTTTCTTT
clone_size: .; d_call: .; v_call: TRBV28; j_call: TRBJ2-7; cdr3_aa: CASSLQGQYF; cdr3_nt: TGTGCCAGCAGTTTACAGGGGCAGTACTTC
clone_size: .; d_call: .; v_call: TRBV27; j_call: TRBJ2-1; cdr3_aa: CASSLSGTYNEQFF; cdr3_nt: TGTGCCAGCAGTTTATCGGGTACCTACAATGAGCAGTTCTTC
clone_size: .; d_call: .; v_call: TRBV24-1; j_call: TRBJ2-5; cdr3_aa: CATSVSGVETQYF; cdr3_nt: TGTGCCACCAGTGTCTCAGGGGTAGAGACCCAGTACTTC
clone_size: .; d_call: .; v_call: TRBV30; j_call: TRBJ1-1; cdr3_aa: CAWSRTAGTEAFF; cdr3_nt: TGTGCCTGGAGTCGGACCGCGGGCACTGAAGCTTTCTTT
clone_size: .; d_call: .; v_call: TRBV27; j_call: TRBJ1-6; cdr3_aa: CASNIQGPNSPLHF; cdr3_nt: TGTGCCAGCAATATACAGGGTCCCAATTCACCCCTCCACTTT
clone_size: .; d_call: TRBD1; v_call: TRBV6-5; j_call: TRBJ1-2; cdr3_aa: CASKGGIGYTF; cdr3_nt: TGTGCCAGCAAAGGGGGCATTGGCTACACCTTC
clone_size: .; d_call: TRBD1; v_call: TRBV30; j_call: TRBJ1-1; cdr3_aa: CAWSVTSGGAGDTEAFF; cdr3_nt: TGTGCCTGGAGTGTTACATCAGGGGGCGCGGGGGACACTGAAGCTTTCTTT
clone_size: .; d_call: TRBD1; v_call: TRBV5-1; j_call: TRBJ1-1; cdr3_aa: CASSVDRGNTEAFF; cdr3_nt: TGCGCCAGCAGCGTTGACAGGGGGAACACTGAAGCTTTCTTT